The 21 T cell receptor beta chains listed next were all sequenced from one sample in a study of blood T cell repertoires in COVID-19. The data were produced by immunoSEQ multiplex PCR, yet TCRdb's version contains in-frame clones alone and is incomplete. The profile shows 200,000 to 250,000 clones, about 86% of them singletons. The sequencing input was PBMCs or T cells enriched from blood (not recorded which). The receptors were gathered from a woman aged 50 to 60 with acute COVID-19.

The chain recombines TRBV5-3 with TRBJ2-3, with a tentative D call TRBD2 (5 bases). TRBV5-3 is identified as an open reading frame with a role that is uncertain. With 8 bases removed from V and 3 bases from J, the gap between germline ends came to 10 bases. The CDR3 covers 12 residues. The CDR3 region has the DNA TGTGCCAGGCCCCGGGGTACAGATACGCAGTATTTT. Encoded protein: CARPRGTDTQYF.

The chain links TRBV29-1 to TRBJ2-2; possible D gene TRBD2, 5 bases. This CDR3 has 14 residues. V dropped 3 bases and J dropped 5 bases, with 13 bases sitting between them. Germline CDR1 is SQVTM and CDR2 is ANQGSEA. CDR3: CSVDKWPGTGELFF. CDR3 sequence (DNA): TGCAGCGTTGACAAGTGGCCGGGGACCGGGGAGCTGTTTTTT.

This rearrangement joins TRBV30 to TRBJ2-7, with 8 bases lining up with TRBD1. J lost 7 bases, V lost 0 bases, and 11 bases had no gene match. Looked up from germline, CDR1 is GTSNPN and CDR2 is SVGIG (reference sequence). The length of the CDR3 is 15 residues. The CDR3 nucleotides read TGTGCCTGGAGTGTATTGCCAGGGGGCGCGGGAGAGCAGTACTTC. This sequence encodes CAWSVLPGGAGEQYF.

The J gene is TRBJ1-4, the V gene TRBV28; the D is unclear. The CDR3 is 11 amino acids. Trimming took off 8 bases at V and 8 bases at J, with 9 bases between the two ends. Germline CDR1 is MDHEN and CDR2 is SYDVKM. For the CDR3, the DNA is TGTGCCAGCTCAGGCTGGGAAAAACTGTTTTTT. This encodes CASSGWEKLFF.

This clone was observed once. This chain links TRBV6-5 with TRBJ2-3; no clear D gene. Germline V gene data show CDR1 as MNHEY and CDR2 as SVGAGI. The length of the CDR3 is 15 residues. The V and J ends lost 2 bases and 2 bases respectively, with 11 bases between them. In DNA, the CDR3 is TGTGCCAGCAGTTACGCCCCTAACCCCACAGATACGCAGTATTTT. It translates to CASSYAPNPTDTQYF.

This clone was picked up one time. Here the CDR3 reads CASSYRGWEQYF. The CDR3, as DNA: TGTGCCAGCAGCTACAGGGGCTGGGAGCAGTACTTC. The chain uses TRBV6-6 and TRBJ2-7, with 7 nucleotides matching TRBD1. V dropped 6 bases and J dropped 7; count of bases not matched to a gene: 6. Germline V gene data show CDR1 as MNHNY and CDR2 as SVGAGI (reference sequence). The CDR3 has 12 amino acids.

This sequence joins TRBV27 and TRBJ2-3, with 12 nucleotides matching TRBD2. The V and J ends lost 11 bases and 6 bases, in that order; junction bases with no gene match: 15. The CDR3 consists of 16 residues. The germline V gene has CDR1 MNHEY and CDR2 SMNVEV (reference sequence). The CDR3 nucleotides read TGTGCCTCCGCTAGCGGGAGGGTCCCATCGCCGGATACGCAGTATTTT. It encodes CASASGRVPSPDTQYF.

This clone appeared a single time. V usage is TRBV7-9 and J usage is TRBJ2-7, with 10 bases identical to TRBD2. V lost 4 bases, J lost 1 base, and 4 bases stayed unmatched. This CDR3 spans 15 amino acids. Germline CDR1 is SEHNR and CDR2 is FQNEAQ (reference sequence). The CDR3 nucleotides are TGTGCCAGCAGCTGGCTAGCGGGGGCTTCCTACGAGCAGTACTTC. This codes for CASSWLAGASYEQYF.

This clone was observed a few times. Other DNA sequences of this sample code for an identical CDR3. CDR3 in DNA: TGTGCCAGTAGCTCGGGGGGGGCCTACGAGCAGTACTTC. Translation gives CASSSGGAYEQYF. The chain links TRBV19 to TRBJ2-7, with 8 bases aligning to TRBD2. The CDR3 has 13 residues. Per the germline V gene, CDR1 is LNHDA and CDR2 is SQIVND (reference sequence). The V and J ends lost 6 bases and 2 bases, in that order; junction bases with no gene match: 3.

The sample holds one count of this clone. V usage is TRBV2 and J usage is TRBJ1-5; D not resolved. The length of the CDR3 is 14 residues. Trimming shortened V by 6 bases and J by 0 bases, and 9 bases separated the two germline ends. Germline V gene lookup returns CDR1 SNHLY and CDR2 FYNNEI. The CDR3: CASRGVSSNQPQHF. Written as DNA, the CDR3 is TGTGCCAGCAGGGGAGTGAGTAGCAATCAGCCCCAGCATTTT.

The gene calls are TRBV9 and TRBJ2-5; 13 bases fit TRBD2. Germline V gene sequence: CDR1 SGDLS, CDR2 YYNGEE. The junction had 7 bases not matched to a gene; V was cut back by 4 bases and J by 4 bases. The CDR3 sequence is 16 residues long. The chain's CDR3 is CASSPLLAGGRETQYF. CDR3 DNA sequence: TGTGCCAGCAGCCCATTACTAGCGGGAGGGCGAGAGACCCAGTACTTC.

The gene calls are TRBV28 and TRBJ1-4, with a possible D match to TRBD1 (5 bases). Germline V CDR1 and CDR2: MDHEN, SYDVKM. CDR3 length: 13 amino acids. V lost 8 bases and J 2 bases, leaving 9 bases between the germline ends. Here the CDR3 reads CASGGLTNEKLFF. CDR3 nucleotides: TGTGCCAGCGGGGGGTTGACTAATGAAAAACTGTTTTTT.

The chain uses TRBV19 and TRBJ2-2, with TRBD1 identical over 8 bases. The V gene end was trimmed by 9 bases and the J gene end by 8 bases; junction bases not matched to a gene: 5. The CDR3 sequence is 12 residues long. Germline V gene lookup returns CDR1 LNHDA and CDR2 SQIVND (reference sequence). The CDR3 DNA reads TGTGCCAGCTCAGGGGGCGCGGGGGAGCTGTTTTTT. This encodes CASSGGAGELFF.

The J gene is TRBJ2-1, the V gene TRBV28; TRBD1 agrees at 9 bases. CDR1 is MDHEN and CDR2 is SYDVKM in the germline V gene. This CDR3 is 14 amino acids long. Trimming at V came to 6 bases and at J to 7 bases, leaving 7 bases not matched to a gene. CDR3: CASSRDRAINEQFF. Here the CDR3 DNA reads TGTGCCAGCAGCCGGGACAGGGCGATTAATGAGCAGTTCTTC.

The J gene is TRBJ2-1, the V gene TRBV7-9, with 12 bases fitting TRBD2. With V trimmed by 4 bases and J by 3 bases, 7 bases remained unmatched. The CDR3 totals 17 residues. CDR1 SEHNR and CDR2 FQNEAQ come from the germline V gene (reference sequence). Here the CDR3 DNA reads TGTGCCAGCAGCTCTCCCCGGACTAGCGGGGTCTACAATGAGCAGTTCTTC. As protein: CASSSPRTSGVYNEQFF. Drawing the rest from reference TRBV7-9 and TRBJ2-1, the complete variable domain is DTGVSQNPRHKITKRGQNVTFRCDPISEHNRLYWYRQTLGQGPEFLTYFQNEAQLEKSRLLSDRFSAERPKGSFSTLEIQRTEQGDSAMYLCASSSPRTSGVYNEQFFGPGTRLTVL.

The rearrangement uses TRBV5-1 and TRBJ1-1; D perhaps matches TRBD1 (5 bases). The ends were cut back, 5 bases at V and 0 bases at J, with 14 bases in the middle. Looked up from germline, CDR1 is SGHRS and CDR2 is YFSETQ. This CDR3 is 15 amino acids long. Written as DNA, the CDR3 is TGCGCCAGCAGGCCGGGGGGTGGCATGAACACTGAAGCTTTCTTT. It yields the protein CASRPGGGMNTEAFF.

V gene TRBV3-1 (or the pseudogene TRBV3-2) combines with J gene TRBJ2-5; 7 bases align to TRBD2. The CDR3 has 15 amino acids. The germline V gene encodes CDR1 LGHDT and CDR2 YNNKEL (reference sequence). The junction had 8 bases not matched to a gene; V was cut back by 1 base and J by 6 bases. CDR3 residues: CASSQAGGGSKTQYF. The CDR3 DNA is TGTGCCAGCAGCCAAGCGGGTGGCGGGAGCAAGACCCAGTACTTC.

The chain uses TRBV28 and TRBJ2-2, with 8 nucleotides matching TRBD2. With V trimmed by 10 bases and J by 6 bases, 13 bases remained unmatched. This CDR3 is 15 amino acids long. The germline gives CDR1 MDHEN, CDR2 SYDVKM. CDR3 in DNA: TGTGCCACCCGCACCGGGACTAGAGTGGCCGGGGAGCTGTTTTTT. Translated, it gives CATRTGTRVAGELFF.

The chain employs TRBV2 and TRBJ2-3; 11 bases are shared with TRBD2. The germline CDR1 and CDR2 sequences are SNHLY and FYNNEI. The CDR3 has 17 residues. Trimming cost V 4 bases and J 5 bases; bases outside gene matches: 11. Here the CDR3 reads CASSARLAGGVRDTQYF. The CDR3 nucleotides are TGTGCCAGCAGTGCCCGCCTAGCGGGAGGTGTAAGAGATACGCAGTATTTT.

The chain couples TRBV7-3 to TRBJ2-1, with TRBD2 identical over 8 bases. The CDR3 has 15 residues. The ends lost 2 bases at V and 2 bases at J; junction bases unmatched: 2. Per the germline V gene, CDR1 is SGHTA and CDR2 is FQGTGA. The DNA for the CDR3 is TGTGCCAGCAGCTTACAAGCGGGAGCCTACAATGAGCAGTTCTTC. This encodes CASSLQAGAYNEQFF.

The V call is TRBV12-3 or TRBV12-4, the J call TRBJ2-1, with a tentative D call TRBD1 (5 bases). Trimming cost V 5 bases and J 7 bases, with 12 bases left between them. The CDR3 sequence is 13 residues long. The CDR3 DNA is TGTGCCAGCAGTATGACCAGGGCGAATGAGCAGTTCTTC. This sequence encodes CASSMTRANEQFF.